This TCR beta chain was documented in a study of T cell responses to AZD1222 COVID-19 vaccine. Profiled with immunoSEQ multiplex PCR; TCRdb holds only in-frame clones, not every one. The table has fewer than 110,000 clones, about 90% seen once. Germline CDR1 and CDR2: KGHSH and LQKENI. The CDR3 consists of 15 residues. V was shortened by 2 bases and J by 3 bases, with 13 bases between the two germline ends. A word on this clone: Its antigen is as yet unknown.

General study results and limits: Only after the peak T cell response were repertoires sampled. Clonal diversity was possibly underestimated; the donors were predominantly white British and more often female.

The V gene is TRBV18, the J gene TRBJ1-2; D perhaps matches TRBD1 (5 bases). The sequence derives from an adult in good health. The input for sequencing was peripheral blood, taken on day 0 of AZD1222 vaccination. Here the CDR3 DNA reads TGTGCCAGCTCACCAAATGGGGGGAGTGACTATGGCTACACCTTC. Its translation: CASSPNGGSDYGYTF.